The clone carrying this T cell receptor (beta chain) has just one count. Data came from immunoSEQ multiplex PCR; TCRdb stores just in-frame clones and leaves some out. The repertoire holds 350,000 to 450,000 clones, roughly 86% seen once, with under 3% in the top ten. Seattle-derived patients entered the study during active infection and were followed longitudinally. Germline-derived CDR1 and CDR2 are SGHTA and FQGNSA. V trimming: 2 bases; J trimming: 4 bases; junction bases outside the gene matches: 12. This CDR3 spans 17 amino acids. This specimen comes from a study of blood T cell repertoires in COVID-19. On the study more broadly: The United States, Italy and Spain provided the acute and convalescent COVID-19 samples.

The sequenced sample was peripheral blood. The chain combines TRBV7-2 with TRBJ1-1, with TRBD1 matching 8 bases. The receptor comes from a woman aged 60-70 years with COVID-19, enrolled during active disease. The CDR3 here is CASSLRGPGQGITEAFF. The CDR3 DNA reads TGTGCCAGCAGCTTAAGGGGCCCCGGACAGGGTATCACTGAAGCTTTCTTT.